The 32 T cell receptor beta chains listed next were all sequenced from one sample in a study of T cell repertoires in cytomegalovirus infection. No antigen is known for these receptors. TCRdb re-called the reads through MiXCR, storing one row per CDR3 protein. Of roughly 500,000 distinct CDR3 sequences listed, about 42% are singletons. This specimen consisted of cultured PBMCs, obtained from culture after CMV antigen stimulation. The receptors originated from a human donor in good health (CMV status not recorded). Some clones in this sample may be carry-over from other donors' samples.

The V and J genes are TRBV5-1 and TRBJ2-7; the D call may be TRBD1 or TRBD2 (5 bases each). Germline lookup yields CDR1 SGHRS and CDR2 YFSETQ. Trimming removed 4 bases from V and 3 bases from J, with 14 bases in between. This CDR3 has 14 residues. The DNA for the CDR3 is TGCGCCAGCAGCCCGCCGGGACCAAACTACGAGCAGTACTTC. Protein product: CASSPPGPNYEQYF.

This clonotype was found a few times. The genes are TRBV19 and TRBJ2-5, with 8 bases matching TRBD1. Unmatched junction bases numbered 8, after V lost 9 bases and J lost 5 bases. Germline V lookup: CDR1 LNHDA, CDR2 SQIVND (reference sequence). The CDR3 consists of 13 residues. CDR3 region: CASSAGGWETQYF. The CDR3 DNA reads as TGTGCCAGCAGCGCAGGGGGCTGGGAGACCCAGTACTTC.

The CDR3 DNA reads as TGTGCCAGCAGCTTTGGGCAGCACGAGCAGTACTTC. It yields the protein CASSFGQHEQYF. The chain is built from TRBV7-2 and TRBJ2-7; D is undetermined. From germline, CDR1 is SGHTA and CDR2 FQGNSA. The ends were cut back, 3 bases at V and 5 bases at J, with 8 bases in the middle. The CDR3 loop spans 12 amino acids.

The chain uses TRBV7-2 and TRBJ2-7; a possible D gene is TRBD1 (5 bases). This CDR3 comprises 14 residues. V lost 6 bases and J lost 2, with 14 bases in between. CDR1 SGHTA and CDR2 FQGNSA come from the germline V gene. The CDR3 here is CASSIRQGAYEQYF. The CDR3 DNA is TGTGCCAGCAGTATACGTCAGGGCGCCTACGAGCAGTACTTC.

The chain joins TRBV18 to TRBJ2-3, with TRBD1 matching over 10 bases. V gave up 3 bases and J gave up 5 bases; unmatched junction bases: 5. CDR1 is KGHSH, CDR2 LQKENI, per germline. The CDR3 runs to 15 residues. In DNA form, the CDR3 reads TGTGCCAGCTCACCGACAGGGGGCTTAGGAGATACGCAGTATTTT. This translates into CASSPTGGLGDTQYF. The variable domain in full, with the rest retrieved from reference TRBV18 and TRBJ2-3, is NAGVMQNPRHLVRRRGQEARLRCSPMKGHSHVYWYRQLPEEGLKFMVYLQKENIIDESGMPKERFSAEFPKEGPSILRIQQVVRGDSAAYFCASSPTGGLGDTQYFGPGTRLTVL.

This clonotype was found many times. The chain has TRBV7-2 and TRBJ2-7; D gene ambiguous. Trimming stripped 1 base from V and 4 bases from J, with 8 bases between. This CDR3 region has 13 residues. Germline CDR1 and CDR2: SGHTA and FQGNSA. This CDR3 is CASSLGPRYEQYF. DNA of the CDR3: TGTGCCAGCAGCTTAGGCCCCAGGTACGAGCAGTACTTC.

This clonotype was picked up one time. The chain carries TRBV6-6 and TRBJ2-7, with a tentative D call TRBD2 (5 bases). CDR1 is MNHNY and CDR2 is SVGAGI in the germline V gene (reference sequence). V lost 4 bases, J lost 1 base, and 11 bases lay in between. CDR3 size: 14 residues. This CDR3 reads CASSSYRGSYEQYF. The CDR3 bases are TGTGCCAGCAGTTCTTATCGGGGTTCCTACGAGCAGTACTTC.

This chain connects TRBV28 to TRBJ1-1; D not certain. CDR1 and CDR2 from the germline V gene are MDHEN and SYDVKM. Trimming removed 6 bases from V and 0 bases from J, with 17 bases in between. The CDR3 sequence is 16 residues long. The CDR3 DNA reads as TGTGCCAGCAGCTCCGCGATCTGGGGAGTGAACACTGAAGCTTTCTTT. Its protein product is CASSSAIWGVNTEAFF. Drawing the rest from reference TRBV28 and TRBJ1-1, the complete variable domain is DVKVTQSSRYLVKRTGEKVFLECVQDMDHENMFWYRQDPGLGLRLIYFSYDVKMKEKGDIPEGYSVSREKKERFSLILESASTNQTSMYLCASSSAIWGVNTEAFFGQGTRLTVV.

This clonotype has more than one count but fewer than ten. The chain combines TRBV7-2 with TRBJ2-1; D may match TRBD1 or TRBD2 (5 bases each). Germline loops: CDR1 SGHTA, CDR2 FQGNSA. Trimming shortened V by 4 bases and J by 6 bases, and 13 bases separated the two germline ends. This CDR3 comprises 14 residues. In DNA, the CDR3 is TGTGCCAGCAGCTCCGACCCGGGGCCCAATGAGCAGTTCTTC. Translated, it gives CASSSDPGPNEQFF. The whole variable domain, remainder taken from reference TRBV7-2 and TRBJ2-1, is GAGVSQSPSNKVTEKGKDVELRCDPISGHTALYWYRQSLGQGLEFLIYFQGNSAPDKSGLPSDRFSAERTGGSVSTLTIQRTQQEDSAVYLCASSSDPGPNEQFFGPGTRLTVL.

This chain connects TRBV5-5 to TRBJ2-2; D remains unclear. Germline CDR1 SGHKS, CDR2 YYEKEE (reference sequence). V lost 4 bases and J lost 6, with 13 bases in between. The CDR3 totals 14 residues. The CDR3 loop reads CASSLLIHSGELFF. CDR3 DNA sequence: TGTGCCAGCAGCCTGTTGATTCATTCCGGGGAGCTGTTTTTT.

The genes are TRBV6-8 and TRBJ2-3; D may match TRBD1 or TRBD2 (5 bases each). The CDR3 totals 15 residues. Germline values: CDR1 MNHGY, CDR2 SAAAGT. Trimming shortened V by 7 bases and J by 0 bases, and 14 bases separated the two germline ends. CDR3 sequence (DNA): TGTGCCAGCAAGCCGGGACGGACGAGCACAGATACGCAGTATTTT. Translation gives CASKPGRTSTDTQYF.

This clonotype was detected only a few times. The chain recombines TRBV12-3 or TRBV12-4 with TRBJ1-2; D possibly corresponds to TRBD1 (6 bases). The V gene lost 7 bases and the J gene lost 4 bases, with 13 bases spanning the gap. The CDR3 runs 13 residues. CDR3 in DNA: TGTGCCAGCACCCGGGGGGGCACCTATGGCTACACCTTC. Encoded protein: CASTRGGTYGYTF.

In this sample, this clonotype turned up once. This sequence joins TRBV4-1 and TRBJ2-3; 7 positions match TRBD1. V shed 10 bases and J 6 bases; nucleotides not matched to a gene: 13. The CDR3 loop spans 14 amino acids. The germline CDR1 and CDR2 sequences are MGHRA and YSYEKL. Written as DNA, the CDR3 is TGCGCCACCAGGGGACAGACGGGACGGGATACGCAGTATTTT. Its translation: CATRGQTGRDTQYF.

The chain uses TRBV5-1 and TRBJ1-2, with 7 bases fitting TRBD1. Germline CDR1 reads SGHRS; CDR2 reads YFSETQ. The CDR3 has 14 residues. The V and J ends lost 2 bases and 6 bases, in that order; junction bases with no gene match: 7. CDR3 region: CASSLGGTDNGYTF. Here the CDR3 DNA reads TGCGCCAGCAGCTTAGGCGGGACAGATAATGGCTACACCTTC.

This sequence joins TRBV15 and TRBJ2-1, with TRBD2 matching over 13 bases. The CDR3 runs 14 residues. V lost 6 bases and J lost 5; bases outside the gene matches: 1. CDR1 is LNHNV and CDR2 is YYDKDF in the germline V gene (reference sequence). The CDR3 loop reads CATRGTSGNNEQFF. Here the CDR3 DNA reads TGTGCCACCAGGGGGACTAGCGGGAACAATGAGCAGTTCTTC.

V gene TRBV2 combines with J gene TRBJ2-2; no clear D. Germline loops: CDR1 SNHLY, CDR2 FYNNEI. The V and J ends lost 3 bases and 5 bases respectively, with 7 bases between them. The length of the CDR3 is 13 residues. CDR3 sequence (DNA): TGTGCCAGCAGTGACTACCGAACCGGGGAGCTGTTTTTT. It codes for CASSDYRTGELFF.

The V call is TRBV28, the J call TRBJ1-4, with no clear D. Looked up from germline, CDR1 is MDHEN and CDR2 is SYDVKM. The V end lost 4 bases, the J end lost 8 bases, and 20 bases lay between the germline ends. There are 16 residues in the CDR3. The DNA of the CDR3 is TGTGCCAGCAGTTCGCCCGGTGGCACCGGAGGGGAAAAACTGTTTTTT. This encodes CASSSPGGTGGEKLFF.

This chain uses TRBV6-1 with TRBJ2-1; D possibly corresponds to TRBD2 (6 bases). Trimming removed 8 bases at V and 6 bases at J, with 17 bases between. This CDR3 is built from 14 residues. Germline V gives CDR1 MNHNS, CDR2 SASEGT. The CDR3 protein is CASSGVAGTNEQFF. The CDR3 DNA reads TGTGCCAGCTCGGGGGTTGCGGGCACCAATGAGCAGTTCTTC.

As for this clonotype: This may come from a read error, since a much larger clone is one base off. The rearrangement joins TRBV7-2 to TRBJ1-5; unclear D gene. From germline, CDR1 is SGHTA and CDR2 FQGNSA. The CDR3 is made up of 14 amino acids. Trimming cost V 5 bases and J 3 bases, with 11 bases left between them. The CDR3 DNA reads as TGTACCAGCAGCCCCGGTCGGAACAATCAGCCCCAGCATTTT. Amino acids: CTSSPGRNNQPQHF.

This clonotype has only a few counts. This sequence joins TRBV7-8 and TRBJ2-5; the D is unclear. Trimming took 5 bases from V and 2 from J, leaving 12 bases between them. From germline, CDR1 is SGHVS and CDR2 FQNEAQ. The CDR3 is 14 residues long. The CDR3 DNA follows: TGTGCCAGCAGCCCCTGGCCCCGTCAAGAGACCCAGTACTTC. It yields the protein CASSPWPRQETQYF.

The V and J genes are TRBV19 and TRBJ1-6, with D perhaps matching TRBD1 (5 bases). V dropped 9 bases and J dropped 10 bases, with 19 bases sitting between them. Germline V gene lookup returns CDR1 LNHDA and CDR2 SQIVND (reference sequence). This CDR3 region has 14 residues. CDR3 coding DNA: TGTGCCAGCATGCGGACAATCAGCGGGTCACCCCTCCACTTT. This codes for CASMRTISGSPLHF.

This chain connects TRBV5-1 to TRBJ1-3; D gene ambiguous. Germline V gene data show CDR1 as SGHRS and CDR2 as YFSETQ. This CDR3 has 15 amino acids. V lost 0 bases and J lost 2, with 9 bases in between. In DNA, the CDR3 is TGCGCCAGCAGCTTGGGGCGAGGCACTGGAAACACCATATATTTT. Translated, it gives CASSLGRGTGNTIYF.

This clonotype has a handful of counts. The chain carries TRBV4-3 and TRBJ2-3, with 8 nucleotides matching TRBD2. CDR3 length: 16 amino acids. Germline V gene sequence: CDR1 LGHNA, CDR2 YSLEER. V lost 0 bases and J lost 3; bases outside the gene matches: 5. CDR3 sequence (DNA): TGCGCCAGCAGCCAAGAGGGGAAGCGGGAGACAGATACGCAGTATTTT. This sequence encodes CASSQEGKRETDTQYF.

The V call is TRBV7-2, the J call TRBJ2-1, with D perhaps TRBD2 (6 bases). Germline loops: CDR1 SGHTA, CDR2 FQGNSA. The CDR3 has 16 residues. V was shortened by 2 bases and J by 2 bases, with 13 bases between the two germline ends. CDR3 protein: CASSLSYGGTYNEQFF. The CDR3 DNA follows: TGTGCCAGCAGCTTAAGTTATGGCGGGACCTACAATGAGCAGTTCTTC.

The genes are TRBV7-9 and TRBJ2-3, with 8 bases aligning to TRBD2. Per the germline V gene, CDR1 is SEHNR and CDR2 is FQNEAQ (reference sequence). The CDR3 totals 15 residues. V lost 2 bases to trimming and J lost 6 bases; unmatched junction nucleotides: 7. CDR3 bases: TGTGCCAGCAGCTTAAACCGGGGGGGCGCGGATACGCAGTATTTT. This translates into CASSLNRGGADTQYF.

This clonotype was detected a few times. The V call is TRBV7-2, the J call TRBJ2-1; D gene uncertain. CDR3 size: 13 residues. Trimming pared 2 bases from V and 5 bases from J, leaving 7 bases between. Germline values: CDR1 SGHTA, CDR2 FQGNSA. The CDR3 nucleotides are TGTGCCAGCAGCTTAACAGTTAACAATGAGCAGTTCTTC. Protein: CASSLTVNNEQFF.

V is TRBV7-2 and J is TRBJ2-1; 10 bases agree with TRBD2. After removal of 4 bases from V and 6 bases from J, the junction contained 6 bases not matched to a gene. The CDR3 sequence is 15 residues long. Germline assignment: CDR1 SGHTA and CDR2 FQGNSA. CDR3 bases: TGTGCCAGCAGCTGGTCAGCGGGAGGGCCCAATGAGCAGTTCTTC. Amino acids: CASSWSAGGPNEQFF. Full variable domain (rest looked up from reference TRBV7-2 and TRBJ2-1): GAGVSQSPSNKVTEKGKDVELRCDPISGHTALYWYRQSLGQGLEFLIYFQGNSAPDKSGLPSDRFSAERTGGSVSTLTIQRTQQEDSAVYLCASSWSAGGPNEQFFGPGTRLTVL.

The J gene is TRBJ2-1, the V gene TRBV6-2 or TRBV6-3; 7 bases are shared with TRBD1. Germline CDR1 MNHEY, CDR2 SVGEGT. CDR3 length: 15 residues. J gave up 5 bases and V 5 bases, and 9 bases lay outside the gene matches. CDR3 DNA: TGTGCCAGCAGTCCTGACAGGGTTATTAACAATGAGCAGTTCTTC. This gives the protein CASSPDRVINNEQFF.

This chain joins TRBV7-2 and TRBJ1-4; 8 positions agree with TRBD1. Germline loops: CDR1 SGHTA, CDR2 FQGNSA. The J segment lost 4 bases and the V segment lost 5 bases, leaving 6 bases of the junction unmatched. The CDR3 has 15 amino acids. The CDR3 region is CASSPRTGLNEKLFF. As DNA, the CDR3 is TGTGCCAGCAGCCCTAGGACAGGGCTTAATGAAAAACTGTTTTTT.

This clonotype was picked up a small number of times. The V call is TRBV7-6, the J call TRBJ2-3, with 9 bases matching TRBD1. V trimming: 4 bases; J trimming: 0 bases; junction bases outside the gene matches: 5. CDR1 SGHVS and CDR2 FNYEAQ come from the germline V gene. The CDR3 runs to 16 residues. As DNA, the CDR3 is TGTGCCAGCAGCTACCGGACAGGGGTTAGCACAGATACGCAGTATTTT. Its translation is CASSYRTGVSTDTQYF. Complete variable domain (other parts from reference TRBV7-6 and TRBJ2-3): GAGVSQSPRYKVTKRGQDVALRCDPISGHVSLYWYRQALGQGPEFLTYFNYEAQQDKSGLPNDRFSAERPEGSISTLTIQRTEQRDSAMYRCASSYRTGVSTDTQYFGPGTRLTVL.

The V gene is TRBV6-1, the J gene TRBJ1-5; D is uncertain. Looked up from germline, CDR1 is MNHNS and CDR2 is SASEGT. Trimming cost V 6 bases and J 2 bases, with 11 bases left between them. The CDR3 is 14 residues long. CDR3 DNA sequence: TGTGCCAGCAGCTCGGACGGCCGCAATCAGCCCCAGCATTTT. Its protein is CASSSDGRNQPQHF.

J is TRBJ2-1 and V is TRBV20-1, with a weak D call TRBD2 (6 bases). Trimming stripped 4 bases from V and 9 bases from J, with 19 bases between. The CDR3 runs 14 residues. The germline V gene encodes CDR1 DFQATT and CDR2 SNEGSKA (reference sequence). The CDR3 region is CSATWSSVGGEQFF. DNA for the CDR3: TGCAGTGCTACTTGGTCGTCGGTGGGGGGTGAGCAGTTCTTC.